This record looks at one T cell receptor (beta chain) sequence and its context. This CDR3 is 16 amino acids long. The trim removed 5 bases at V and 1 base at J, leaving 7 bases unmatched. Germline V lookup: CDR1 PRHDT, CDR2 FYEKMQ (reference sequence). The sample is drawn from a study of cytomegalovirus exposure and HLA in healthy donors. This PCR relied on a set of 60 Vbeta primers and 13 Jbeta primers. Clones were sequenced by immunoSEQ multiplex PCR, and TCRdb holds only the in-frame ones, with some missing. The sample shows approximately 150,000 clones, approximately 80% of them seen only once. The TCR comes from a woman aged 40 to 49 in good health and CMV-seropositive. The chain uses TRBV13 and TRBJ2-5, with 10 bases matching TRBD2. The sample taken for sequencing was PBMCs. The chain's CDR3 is CASSTRLAGPQETQYF. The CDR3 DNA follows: TGTGCCAGCAGCACCAGACTAGCGGGTCCCCAAGAGACCCAGTACTTC.